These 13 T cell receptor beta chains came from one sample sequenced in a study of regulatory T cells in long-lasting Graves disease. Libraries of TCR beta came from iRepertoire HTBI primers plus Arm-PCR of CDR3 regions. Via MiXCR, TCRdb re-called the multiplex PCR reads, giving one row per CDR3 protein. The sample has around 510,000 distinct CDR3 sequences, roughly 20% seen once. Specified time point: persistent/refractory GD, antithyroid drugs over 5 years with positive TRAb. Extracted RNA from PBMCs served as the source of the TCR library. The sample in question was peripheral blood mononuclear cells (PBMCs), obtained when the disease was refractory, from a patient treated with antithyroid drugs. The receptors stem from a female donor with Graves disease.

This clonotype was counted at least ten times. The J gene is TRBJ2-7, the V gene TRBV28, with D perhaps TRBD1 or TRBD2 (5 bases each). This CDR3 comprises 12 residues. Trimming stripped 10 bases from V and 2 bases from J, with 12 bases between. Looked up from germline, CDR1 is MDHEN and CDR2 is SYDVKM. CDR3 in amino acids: CATGDGTYEQYF. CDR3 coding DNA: TGTGCCACCGGGGACGGAACCTACGAGCAGTACTTC.

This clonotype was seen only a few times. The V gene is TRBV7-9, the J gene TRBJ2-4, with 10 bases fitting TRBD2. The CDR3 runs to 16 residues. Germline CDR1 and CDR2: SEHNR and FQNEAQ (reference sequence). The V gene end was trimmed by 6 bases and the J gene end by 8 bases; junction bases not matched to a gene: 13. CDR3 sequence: CASSSAGTSEGYIQYF. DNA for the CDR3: TGTGCCAGCAGTTCCGCCGGGACTAGCGAGGGGTACATTCAGTACTTC.

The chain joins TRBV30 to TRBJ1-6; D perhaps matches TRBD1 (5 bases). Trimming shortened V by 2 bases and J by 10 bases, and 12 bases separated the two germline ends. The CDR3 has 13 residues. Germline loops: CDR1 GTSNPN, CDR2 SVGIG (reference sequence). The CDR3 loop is CAWSLGRHSPLHF. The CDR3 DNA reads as TGTGCCTGGAGTCTGGGGCGGCACTCACCCCTCCACTTT.

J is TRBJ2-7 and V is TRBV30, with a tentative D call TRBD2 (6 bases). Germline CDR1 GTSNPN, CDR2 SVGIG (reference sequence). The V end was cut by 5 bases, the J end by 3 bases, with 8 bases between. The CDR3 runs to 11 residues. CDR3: CAWGGGYEQYF. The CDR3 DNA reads TGTGCCTGGGGGGGAGGCTACGAGCAGTACTTC.

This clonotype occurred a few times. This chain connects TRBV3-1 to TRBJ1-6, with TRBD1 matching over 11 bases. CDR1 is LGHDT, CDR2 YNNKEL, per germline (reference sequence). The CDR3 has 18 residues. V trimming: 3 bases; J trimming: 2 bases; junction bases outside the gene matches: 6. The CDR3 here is CASSQAPGQGAYNSPLHF. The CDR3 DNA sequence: TGTGCCAGCAGCCAGGCCCCGGGACAGGGGGCCTATAATTCACCCCTCCACTTT.

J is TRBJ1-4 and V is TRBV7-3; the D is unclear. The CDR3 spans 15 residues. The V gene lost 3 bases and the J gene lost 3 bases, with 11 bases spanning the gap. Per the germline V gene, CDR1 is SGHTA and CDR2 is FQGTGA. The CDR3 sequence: CASSLDRGANEKLFF. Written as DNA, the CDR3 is TGTGCCAGCAGCTTGGACCGTGGGGCTAATGAAAAACTGTTTTTT.

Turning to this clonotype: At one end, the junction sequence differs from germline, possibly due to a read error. CDR3 in DNA: TGCGCCAGCAGCCAAGAGGAGGGGGTTGGGGAAAAACTGTTTTTT. This encodes CASSQEEGVGEKLFF. The V gene is TRBV5-8, the J gene TRBJ1-4; TRBD1 might be the D (6 bases). CDR1 and CDR2 (germline): SGHTS, YDEGEE. This CDR3 has 15 residues.

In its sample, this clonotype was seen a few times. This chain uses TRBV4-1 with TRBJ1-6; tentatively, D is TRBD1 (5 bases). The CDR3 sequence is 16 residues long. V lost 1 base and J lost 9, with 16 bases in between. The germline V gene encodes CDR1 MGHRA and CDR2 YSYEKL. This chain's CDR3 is CASSQGGGGKISPLHF. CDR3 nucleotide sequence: TGCGCCAGCAGCCAAGGGGGGGGTGGTAAGATTTCACCCCTCCACTTT.

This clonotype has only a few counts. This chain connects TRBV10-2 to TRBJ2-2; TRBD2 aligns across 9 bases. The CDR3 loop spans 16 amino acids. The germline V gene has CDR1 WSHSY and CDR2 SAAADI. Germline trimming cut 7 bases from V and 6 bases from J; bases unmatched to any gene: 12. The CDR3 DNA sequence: TGCGCCAGCACTATCCGGGGTAGCGGGAGTTCCGGGGAGCTGTTTTTT. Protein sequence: CASTIRGSGSSGELFF.

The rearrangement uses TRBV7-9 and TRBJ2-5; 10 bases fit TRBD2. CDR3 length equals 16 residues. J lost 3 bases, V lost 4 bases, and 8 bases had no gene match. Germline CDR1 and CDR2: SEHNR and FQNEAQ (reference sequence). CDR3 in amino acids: CASSSGATSGKETQYF. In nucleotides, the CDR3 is TGTGCCAGCAGCTCCGGAGCAACTAGCGGGAAAGAGACCCAGTACTTC.

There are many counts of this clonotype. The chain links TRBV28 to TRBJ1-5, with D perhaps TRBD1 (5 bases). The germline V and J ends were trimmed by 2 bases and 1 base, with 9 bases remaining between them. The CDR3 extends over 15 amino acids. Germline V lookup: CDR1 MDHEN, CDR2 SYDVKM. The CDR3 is CASSLPQGSNQPQHF. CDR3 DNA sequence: TGTGCCAGCAGTTTACCCCAGGGCAGCAATCAGCCCCAGCATTTT.

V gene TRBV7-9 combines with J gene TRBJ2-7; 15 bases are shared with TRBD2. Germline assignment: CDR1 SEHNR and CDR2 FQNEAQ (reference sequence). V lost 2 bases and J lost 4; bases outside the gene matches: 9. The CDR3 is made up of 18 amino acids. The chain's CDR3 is CASSLSAGTSGRLYEQYF. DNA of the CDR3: TGTGCCAGCAGCTTATCAGCCGGGACTAGCGGGAGGTTGTACGAGCAGTACTTC.

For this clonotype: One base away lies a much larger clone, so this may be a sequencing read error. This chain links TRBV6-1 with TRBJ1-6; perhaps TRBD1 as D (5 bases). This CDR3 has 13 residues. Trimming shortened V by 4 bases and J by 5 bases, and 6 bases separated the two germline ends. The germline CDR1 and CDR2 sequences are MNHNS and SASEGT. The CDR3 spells CASSGQNNSPLHF. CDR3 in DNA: TGTGCCAGCAGTGGACAGAATAATTCACCCCTCCACTTT.